This TCR beta chain was captured by sequencing in a study of CD8 T cells in ankylosing spondylitis. As to this clonotype: Its antigen is unidentified.

The TCR beta libraries were generated through quantitative 5'-RACE incorporating molecular barcodes. Using its own MiXCR run on the 5' RACE reads, TCRdb lists one record per CDR3 protein. Of 150,000 to 200,000 distinct CDR3 sequences in the sample, approximately 18% are singletons; the top ten hold 4.3%. Germline V CDR1 and CDR2: MNHEY, SVGEGT. The CDR3 has 16 residues. V was clipped by 2 bases and J by 0 bases, with 14 bases between them. The study, taken as a whole, reports: As reported, disease-linked clones showed significant enrichment in matched ankylosing spondylitis synovial fluid.

This clonotype originated in a male donor under 35 with ankylosing spondylitis or in good health (not recorded which). This rearrangement joins TRBV6-2 or TRBV6-3 to TRBJ2-7; D not resolved. Sequenced material: blood, either unsorted or a sorted T cell fraction (not recorded which). DNA of the CDR3: TGTGCCAGCAGTTACGGGCGGCAGCTAGTCTCCTACGAGCAGTACTTC. Its translation: CASSYGRQLVSYEQYF.